These 23 T cell receptor beta chains were sequenced from one sample in a study of blood T cell repertoires in COVID-19. Generated by immunoSEQ multiplex PCR, the TCRdb table keeps only in-frame clones and is missing some. The sample has 150,000 or so clones, around 84% seen once. The material sequenced was peripheral blood. These receptors were taken from a human donor in a cohort sampled during active COVID-19.

CDR3 in DNA: TGTGCCAGCAGCTTGCCACCGCCCGGGACTCAAACCTACGAGCAGTACTTC. Translating gives CASSLPPPGTQTYEQYF. The rearrangement links TRBV5-6 to TRBJ2-7; D possibly corresponds to TRBD2 (6 bases). V was cut by 1 base and J by 2 bases, with 19 bases left in between. Germline V gene sequence: CDR1 SGHDT, CDR2 YYEEEE. The CDR3 is 17 residues long. The full variable domain, rest sourced from reference TRBV5-6 and TRBJ2-7, is DAGVTQSPTHLIKTRGQQVTLRCSPKSGHDTVSWYQQALGQGPQFIFQYYEEEERQRGNFPDRFSGHQFPNYSSELNVNALLLGDSALYLCASSLPPPGTQTYEQYFGPGTRLTVT.

This clone was recorded a few times. The chain is built from TRBV28 and TRBJ1-5, with 7 bases that match TRBD1. CDR1 and CDR2 from the germline V gene are MDHEN and SYDVKM. The CDR3 is 14 amino acids. Unmatched junction bases numbered 6, after V lost 5 bases and J lost 5 bases. CDR3 sequence reads: CASSGGGSDQPQHF. Written as DNA, the CDR3 is TGTGCCAGCAGTGGAGGGGGCTCAGATCAGCCCCAGCATTTT.

This rearrangement joins TRBV18 to TRBJ2-7, with no clear D. Trimming left V 3 bases short and J 6 bases short, with 15 bases between. The CDR3 runs to 14 residues. Germline V gene lookup returns CDR1 KGHSH and CDR2 LQKENI. The CDR3 reads CASSPGRESLEQYF. The CDR3 DNA reads TGTGCCAGCTCACCGGGCAGAGAGTCTCTCGAGCAGTACTTC. Based on the CDR3 plus reference TRBV18 and TRBJ2-7, the full variable domain is NAGVMQNPRHLVRRRGQEARLRCSPMKGHSHVYWYRQLPEEGLKFMVYLQKENIIDESGMPKERFSAEFPKEGPSILRIQQVVRGDSAAYFCASSPGRESLEQYFGPGTRLTVT.

This clone is a singleton in its sample. The V gene is TRBV7-2, the J gene TRBJ1-4, with D unresolved. V gave up 5 bases and J gave up 8 bases, with 15 bases separating them. CDR1 is SGHTA and CDR2 is FQGNSA in the germline V gene. The CDR3 runs to 14 residues. The CDR3 sequence is CASSPEWGEEKLFF. In DNA, the CDR3 is TGTGCCAGCAGCCCGGAGTGGGGAGAGGAAAAACTGTTTTTT. The full variable domain, with the rest looked up from reference TRBV7-2 and TRBJ1-4, is GAGVSQSPSNKVTEKGKDVELRCDPISGHTALYWYRQSLGQGLEFLIYFQGNSAPDKSGLPSDRFSAERTGGSVSTLTIQRTQQEDSAVYLCASSPEWGEEKLFFGSGTQLSVL.

CDR3 sequence reads: CASSSLGGGPDTQYF. CDR3 DNA: TGTGCCAGCAGCTCCCTTGGGGGGGGACCAGATACGCAGTATTTT. V gene TRBV5-4 combines with J gene TRBJ2-3, with 7 positions matching TRBD2. Germline CDR1 reads SGHNT; CDR2 reads YYREEE (reference sequence). Unmatched junction bases numbered 8, after V lost 3 bases and J lost 4 bases. The CDR3 extends over 15 amino acids.

This chain joins TRBV19 and TRBJ1-5; TRBD1 is a possible D gene (5 bases). Germline CDR1 and CDR2: LNHDA and SQIVND (reference sequence). This CDR3 is 13 amino acids long. The V end lost 6 bases, the J end lost 4 bases, and 10 bases lay between the germline ends. The CDR3 is CASRAQGNQPQHF. In DNA form, the CDR3 reads TGTGCCAGTAGAGCCCAGGGTAATCAGCCCCAGCATTTT.

The chain employs TRBV11-3 and TRBJ2-1, with TRBD2 matching 7 bases. The CDR3 is made up of 14 amino acids. Trimming took 4 bases from V and 7 from J; bases not matched to a gene: 7. Per the germline V gene, CDR1 is SGHNT and CDR2 is YENEEA. CDR3 in amino acids: CASSSGGGWNEQFF. The CDR3 bases are TGTGCCAGCAGCTCCGGCGGGGGATGGAATGAGCAGTTCTTC.

V usage is TRBV7-2 and J usage is TRBJ2-1; 8 nucleotides align to TRBD1. CDR3 size: 14 residues. In germline, CDR1 is SGHTA, CDR2 FQGNSA. V trimming: 6 bases; J trimming: 7 bases; junction bases outside the gene matches: 8. The chain's CDR3 is CASSPRTGQNEQFF. In nucleotides, the CDR3 is TGTGCCAGCAGTCCTAGGACAGGGCAGAATGAGCAGTTCTTC.

J is TRBJ1-2 and V is TRBV4-1, with a tentative D call TRBD1 (5 bases). The ends were cut back, 0 bases at V and 7 bases at J, with 15 bases in the middle. This CDR3 is 15 amino acids long. Germline CDR1 is MGHRA and CDR2 is YSYEKL. CDR3 residues: CASSQDRGGVVGYTF. CDR3 in DNA: TGCGCCAGCAGCCAAGATCGGGGAGGGGTAGTTGGCTACACCTTC.

The chain combines TRBV6-5 with TRBJ1-2; TRBD1 might be the D (5 bases). This CDR3 contains 13 residues. With 8 bases removed from V and 4 bases from J, the gap between germline ends came to 14 bases. Germline CDR1 reads MNHEY; CDR2 reads SVGAGI. CDR3 loop: CASGHTSIYGYTF. In DNA, the CDR3 is TGTGCCAGCGGACACACCAGCATCTATGGCTACACCTTC.

A single count supports this clone. V usage is TRBV11-3 and J usage is TRBJ2-5; 12 positions agree with TRBD2. The germline V gene encodes CDR1 SGHNT and CDR2 YENEEA. Unmatched junction bases numbered 2, after V lost 5 bases and J lost 4 bases. The CDR3 extends over 14 amino acids. The DNA for the CDR3 is TGTGCCAGCAGCCGACTAGCGGGGGTAGAGACCCAGTACTTC. This sequence encodes CASSRLAGVETQYF.

The rearrangement joins TRBV19 to TRBJ2-5; 12 nucleotides line up with TRBD2. The CDR3 contains 17 residues. With V trimmed by 3 bases and J by 5 bases, 10 bases remained unmatched. Germline lookup yields CDR1 LNHDA and CDR2 SQIVND (reference sequence). In DNA, the CDR3 is TGTGCCAGTAGTATTAGCGCTAGCGGGGGGGCTAGGGAGACCCAGTACTTC. The encoded protein is CASSISASGGARETQYF.

Notes on this clone: The junction departs from germline at one end; a sequencing error may be responsible. The chain has TRBV7-9 and TRBJ1-1, with D perhaps matching TRBD1 (5 bases). In germline, CDR1 is SEHNR, CDR2 FQNEAQ (reference sequence). The CDR3 runs 13 residues. The CDR3 region has the DNA TGTGCCAGCAGCCGACGCGGGGACTCATACCCCCTCTTT. It encodes CASSRRGDSYPLF.

The rearrangement links TRBV27 to TRBJ1-6; TRBD1 matches at 7 bases. Germline CDR1 reads MNHEY; CDR2 reads SMNVEV (reference sequence). The length of the CDR3 is 13 residues. The junction had 3 bases not matched to a gene; V was cut back by 4 bases and J by 9 bases. The DNA of the CDR3 is TGTGCCAGCAGTTCACAGGGGACTTCACCCCTCCACTTT. Amino acid sequence: CASSSQGTSPLHF.

This chain uses TRBV9 with TRBJ2-6; 10 bases are shared with TRBD1. Unmatched junction bases numbered 10, after V lost 4 bases and J lost 0 bases. The germline V gene has CDR1 SGDLS and CDR2 YYNGEE. The CDR3 has 19 residues. CDR3 nucleotide sequence: TGTGCCAGCAGCTTCATCCCGGGACAGGGGAGCTCTGGGGCCAACGTCCTGACTTTC. It is translated as CASSFIPGQGSSGANVLTF.

The CDR3 coding sequence is TGTGCCAGTAGTGCGGGACAGGGGGGTGACTATGGCTACACCTTC. Translation gives CASSAGQGGDYGYTF. The rearrangement joins TRBV19 to TRBJ1-2, with 11 bases fitting TRBD1. Germline CDR1 is LNHDA and CDR2 is SQIVND (reference sequence). This CDR3 is 15 amino acids long. J gave up 3 bases and V 5 bases, and 5 bases lay outside the gene matches.

The chain joins TRBV30 to TRBJ1-5, with D possibly TRBD1 on 5 matching bases. From germline, CDR1 is GTSNPN and CDR2 SVGIG (reference sequence). The CDR3 length is 13 residues. V lost 1 base and J 6 bases, leaving 10 bases between the germline ends. CDR3 residues: CAWSEGVAQPQHF. The DNA of the CDR3 is TGTGCCTGGAGTGAAGGGGTGGCTCAGCCCCAGCATTTT. Filled out from reference TRBV30 and TRBJ1-5, the complete variable domain reads SQTIHQWPATLVQPVGSPLSLECTVEGTSNPNLYWYRQAAGRGLQLLFYSVGIGQISSEVPQNLSASRPQDRQFILSSKKLLLSDSGFYLCAWSEGVAQPQHFGDGTRLSIL.

This clone was counted a single time. J is TRBJ2-7 and V is TRBV7-9; D is unresolved. Germline loops: CDR1 SEHNR, CDR2 FQNEAQ (reference sequence). CDR3 length: 12 residues. The V gene lost 4 bases and the J gene lost 1 base, with 5 bases spanning the gap. For the CDR3, the DNA is TGTGCCAGCAGCTCCCCGTCCTACGAGCAGTACTTC. It yields the protein CASSSPSYEQYF.

V is TRBV6-5 and J is TRBJ2-1; 9 bases are shared with TRBD1. Germline CDR1 and CDR2: MNHEY and SVGAGI. The CDR3 consists of 14 residues. V shed 8 bases, J shed 6 bases, and the junction held 8 bases outside the gene matches. Here the CDR3 reads CASFRDRVINEQFF. The CDR3 DNA is TGTGCCAGCTTCCGGGACAGGGTTATCAATGAGCAGTTCTTC.

V is TRBV7-9 and J is TRBJ2-5, with D possibly being TRBD2 (7 bases). V was clipped by 1 base and J by 4 bases, with 19 bases between them. This CDR3 contains 17 residues. CDR1 SEHNR and CDR2 FQNEAQ come from the germline V gene (reference sequence). This chain's CDR3 is CASSLGWREGVGETQYF. The CDR3 bases are TGTGCCAGCAGCTTAGGGTGGAGGGAGGGGGTCGGAGAGACCCAGTACTTC.

V usage is TRBV7-2 and J usage is TRBJ1-2, with D perhaps TRBD1 (5 bases). Trimming removed 4 bases at V and 4 bases at J, with 10 bases between. Germline V gene sequence: CDR1 SGHTA, CDR2 FQGNSA. CDR3 length equals 13 residues. CDR3 nucleotides: TGTGCCAGCAGCTCCATGACAGTCTATGGCTACACCTTC. The encoded protein is CASSSMTVYGYTF.

This chain links TRBV12-5 with TRBJ2-2, with 7 bases fitting TRBD1. This CDR3 is 16 amino acids long. Per germline, CDR1 LGHNT and CDR2 FRNRAP. With 6 bases clipped from V and 1 base from J, the junction kept 8 bases outside the gene matches. The CDR3: CASGDLRDRNTGELFF. CDR3 DNA: TGTGCTAGTGGCGACTTACGGGACAGGAACACCGGGGAGCTGTTTTTT.

The chain couples TRBV11-2 to TRBJ2-1, with D possibly matching TRBD2 (5 bases). V lost 1 base to trimming and J lost 6 bases, with 13 bases between them. CDR3 length: 15 residues. From germline, CDR1 is SGHAT and CDR2 FQNNGV. The CDR3 protein is CASSLARAVGNEQFF. CDR3 sequence (DNA): TGTGCCAGCAGCTTAGCGCGGGCGGTGGGCAATGAGCAGTTCTTC.